The next 27 T cell receptor beta chains were all read from a single sample in a study of T cell repertoires in cytomegalovirus infection. TCRdb itself ran the reads through MiXCR, one entry per CDR3 protein. Of a few hundred thousand distinct CDR3 sequences in the sample, almost 30% were seen once. Their antigen targets remain unknown. The starting material was cultured PBMCs, obtained from culture after CMV antigen stimulation. These receptors all come from a human donor in good health (CMV status not recorded). Some clones in this sample may be carry-over from other donors' samples.

The chain carries TRBV20-1 and TRBJ2-3, with no clear D. The CDR3 totals 9 residues. Germline loops: CDR1 DFQATT, CDR2 SNEGSKA (reference sequence). Trimming pared 8 bases from V and 10 bases from J, leaving 10 bases between. The CDR3 spells CSTKSAQYF. In nucleotides, the CDR3 is TGCAGTACGAAGAGTGCGCAGTATTTT.

A few counts support this clonotype. Here the CDR3 reads CSAGHVMTGLYNEQFF. The CDR3 DNA follows: TGCAGTGCTGGTCATGTGATGACGGGACTTTACAATGAGCAGTTCTTC. The genes are TRBV20-1 and TRBJ2-1; tentatively, D is TRBD2 (6 bases). Germline V CDR1 and CDR2: DFQATT, SNEGSKA (reference sequence). Trimming removed 5 bases from V and 4 bases from J, with 21 bases in between. The CDR3 length is 16 residues.

The gene calls are TRBV11-2 and TRBJ2-3; tentative D call: TRBD1 (6 bases). Per the germline V gene, CDR1 is SGHAT and CDR2 is FQNNGV. The CDR3 is 15 residues long. Trimming took 4 bases from V and 6 from J, leaving 17 bases between them. CDR3 DNA: TGTGCCAGCAGCTCGGGACAAGGACGGATTGATACGCAGTATTTT. This encodes CASSSGQGRIDTQYF.

This chain connects TRBV6-8 to TRBJ1-2; 10 bases match TRBD1. The ends lost 5 bases at V and 2 bases at J; junction bases unmatched: 8. The germline V gene has CDR1 MNHGY and CDR2 SAAAGT. The CDR3 has 16 amino acids. The CDR3 is CASSPHGQGGNYGYTF. For the CDR3, the DNA is TGTGCCAGCAGTCCCCATGGACAGGGGGGCAACTATGGCTACACCTTC.

This clonotype showed up just once. V is TRBV5-6 and J is TRBJ1-2, with D hard to call. With 1 base removed from V and 5 bases from J, the gap between germline ends came to 12 bases. This CDR3 is built from 14 residues. Germline V lookup: CDR1 SGHDT, CDR2 YYEEEE. In DNA form, the CDR3 reads TGTGCCAGCAGCTTGCCCGCCGCATGGTATGGCTACACCTTC. Translation gives CASSLPAAWYGYTF.

This clonotype appeared a few times. The J gene is TRBJ1-3, the V gene TRBV14, with D unclear. The CDR3 loop spans 16 amino acids. Deletions cut 0 bases from V and 4 bases from J, with 13 bases between. Germline-derived CDR1 and CDR2 are SGHDN and FVKESK. CDR3 protein: CASSQDSRRIGNTIYF. The CDR3 DNA reads as TGTGCCAGCAGCCAAGATAGCCGAAGGATCGGAAACACCATATATTTT. Together with reference TRBV14 and TRBJ1-3, the CDR3 gives the full variable domain: EAGVTQFPSHSVIEKGQTVTLRCDPISGHDNLYWYRRVMGKEIKFLLHFVKESKQDESGMPNNRFLAERTGGTYSTLKVQPAELEDSGVYFCASSQDSRRIGNTIYFGEGSWLTVV.

The sample holds a few counts of this clonotype. This chain connects TRBV20-1 to TRBJ1-1; tentative D call: TRBD1 (6 bases). This CDR3 spans 11 amino acids. Germline CDR1 is DFQATT and CDR2 is SNEGSKA (reference sequence). Trimming removed 3 bases at V and 8 bases at J, with 10 bases between. CDR3 sequence: CSASFDREAFF. In DNA, the CDR3 is TGCAGTGCTAGTTTCGACAGGGAAGCTTTCTTT.

The CDR3 spells CASYRNTEAFF. The CDR3 DNA sequence: TGTGCCAGCTACCGGAACACTGAAGCTTTCTTT. V is TRBV2 and J is TRBJ1-1; D is undetermined. V lost 8 bases to trimming and J lost 1 base, with 5 bases between them. The CDR3 covers 11 residues. The germline gives CDR1 SNHLY, CDR2 FYNNEI.

This clonotype was seen a few times. The rearrangement uses TRBV7-9 and TRBJ2-7, with 7 nucleotides matching TRBD2. Germline V gives CDR1 SEHNR, CDR2 FQNEAQ (reference sequence). The CDR3 is 17 residues long. The J segment lost 2 bases and the V segment lost 5 bases, leaving 15 bases of the junction unmatched. CDR3 sequence: CASSTPLGRGKTYEQYF. As DNA, the CDR3 is TGTGCCAGCAGCACCCCACTGGGGCGGGGGAAAACCTACGAGCAGTACTTC. Variable domain in full (rest from reference TRBV7-9 and TRBJ2-7): DTGVSQNPRHKITKRGQNVTFRCDPISEHNRLYWYRQTLGQGPEFLTYFQNEAQLEKSRLLSDRFSAERPKGSFSTLEIQRTEQGDSAMYLCASSTPLGRGKTYEQYFGPGTRLTVT.

This chain uses TRBV6-2 or TRBV6-3 with TRBJ1-5, with D possibly TRBD1 on 5 matching bases. The V gene lost 5 bases and the J gene lost 2 bases, with 16 bases spanning the gap. This CDR3 spans 16 amino acids. CDR1 is MNHEY and CDR2 is SVGEGT in the germline V gene. Written as DNA, the CDR3 is TGTGCCAGCAGTGAGAGACGGCAGGGAGGCAATCAGCCCCAGCATTTT. Translation: CASSERRQGGNQPQHF.

This clonotype was counted many times. The V call is TRBV7-4, the J call TRBJ2-7; 10 bases line up with TRBD2. The CDR3 runs to 15 residues. From germline, CDR1 is SGHVT and CDR2 SQSDAQ. Trimming at V came to 6 bases and at J to 1 base, leaving 6 bases not matched to a gene. CDR3 amino acids: CASRQPSGGSYEQYF. In DNA, the CDR3 is TGTGCCAGCAGGCAACCTAGCGGGGGATCCTACGAGCAGTACTTC.

The chain couples TRBV7-9 to TRBJ2-1; TRBD2 matches 12 bases. The CDR3 has 14 amino acids. Per germline, CDR1 SEHNR and CDR2 FQNEAQ (reference sequence). V lost 7 bases and J lost 6; bases outside the gene matches: 4. The CDR3 DNA follows: TGTGCCAGCAACGGACTAGCGGGATTCAATGAGCAGTTCTTC. Amino acid sequence: CASNGLAGFNEQFF.

In its sample, this clonotype was seen a few times. V is TRBV6-5 and J is TRBJ1-2; 7 bases are a match to TRBD1. CDR3 length: 15 residues. The germline V gene has CDR1 MNHEY and CDR2 SVGAGI. Unmatched junction bases numbered 5, after V lost 0 bases and J lost 4 bases. DNA of the CDR3: TGTGCCAGCAGTTACTCGGAGGGACAGACCTATGGCTACACCTTC. It translates to CASSYSEGQTYGYTF.

This clonotype turned up a few times. The chain couples TRBV12-5 to TRBJ2-1; D call uncertain. CDR1 is LGHNT, CDR2 FRNRAP, per germline. Trimming pared 6 bases from V and 7 bases from J, leaving 13 bases between. The CDR3 length is 13 residues. The CDR3 nucleotides read TGTGCTAGTGGCCCTCTAATACCAAATGAGCAGTTCTTC. It encodes CASGPLIPNEQFF.

The chain couples TRBV7-9 to TRBJ2-1; a possible D gene is TRBD1 (5 bases). V lost 2 bases, J lost 7 bases, and 12 bases lay in between. The CDR3 has 14 residues. Germline V CDR1 and CDR2: SEHNR, FQNEAQ (reference sequence). The chain's CDR3 is CASSLQGARNEQFF. CDR3 sequence (DNA): TGTGCCAGCAGCTTACAAGGGGCGCGAAATGAGCAGTTCTTC. Drawing the rest from reference TRBV7-9 and TRBJ2-1, the complete variable domain is DTGVSQNPRHKITKRGQNVTFRCDPISEHNRLYWYRQTLGQGPEFLTYFQNEAQLEKSRLLSDRFSAERPKGSFSTLEIQRTEQGDSAMYLCASSLQGARNEQFFGPGTRLTVL.

This clonotype was recorded many times. The chain is built from TRBV5-1 and TRBJ2-2; no definite D call. The V end was cut by 4 bases, the J end by 4 bases, with 20 bases between. This CDR3 comprises 17 residues. CDR1 is SGHRS and CDR2 is YFSETQ in the germline V gene. CDR3 coding DNA: TGCGCCAGCAGCCCGTACGACACCGGCGGCTCCACCGGGGAGCTGTTTTTT. Protein product: CASSPYDTGGSTGELFF.

The rearrangement links TRBV10-3 to TRBJ2-6; D is unresolved. CDR1 and CDR2 from the germline V gene are ENHRY and SYGVKD. Between the trimmed V and J ends, which lost 5 bases and 1 base, there was a span of 0 bases. The CDR3 has 12 residues. In nucleotides, the CDR3 is TGTGCCATCAGTTCTGGGGCCAACGTCCTGACTTTC. Translation: CAISSGANVLTF.

This clonotype was found many times. J is TRBJ2-3 and V is TRBV5-6, with D tentatively TRBD2 (6 bases). CDR3 length: 16 amino acids. V was shortened by 0 bases and J by 4 bases, with 15 bases between the two germline ends. Germline V gene sequence: CDR1 SGHDT, CDR2 YYEEEE. The CDR3 reads CASSLVTPGGADTQYF. DNA for the CDR3: TGTGCCAGCAGCTTGGTGACCCCCGGAGGGGCAGATACGCAGTATTTT.

V is TRBV5-4 and J is TRBJ2-3, with TRBD1 matching over 7 bases. V gave up 4 bases and J gave up 1 base; unmatched junction bases: 9. Germline V gives CDR1 SGHNT, CDR2 YYREEE (reference sequence). CDR3 length: 16 amino acids. The CDR3 spells CASSTRTGERTDTQYF. For the CDR3, the DNA is TGTGCCAGCAGCACACGAACAGGGGAGCGCACAGATACGCAGTATTTT.

In its sample, this clonotype was seen a few times. This chain joins TRBV19 and TRBJ2-3; D uncertain. Per germline, CDR1 LNHDA and CDR2 SQIVND (reference sequence). Trimming stripped 6 bases from V and 2 bases from J, with 12 bases between. The CDR3 spans 14 residues. CDR3 sequence (DNA): TGTGCCAGTAGACCCGGAAGCACCACAGATACGCAGTATTTT. It encodes CASRPGSTTDTQYF.

This clonotype was found a few times. J is TRBJ1-1 and V is TRBV28, with D maybe TRBD1 (5 bases). Germline CDR1 and CDR2: MDHEN and SYDVKM. This CDR3 has 13 amino acids. The V end was cut by 6 bases, the J end by 6 bases, with 14 bases between. This chain's CDR3 is CASSLQGKAEAFF. CDR3 sequence (DNA): TGTGCCAGCAGCCTCCAGGGTAAGGCTGAAGCTTTCTTT.

This clonotype was picked up a small number of times. This chain connects TRBV5-1 to TRBJ2-7; D gene unclear. V lost 2 bases and J lost 4, with 10 bases in between. Germline CDR1 reads SGHRS; CDR2 reads YFSETQ. CDR3 length equals 13 residues. The CDR3 loop is CASSLSQRYEQYF. As DNA, the CDR3 is TGCGCCAGCAGCTTATCTCAACGGTACGAGCAGTACTTC.

A note on this clonotype: One end of the junction fails to match germline, which may point to a read error. The rearrangement joins TRBV5-3 to TRBJ2-3; tentatively, D is TRBD2 (7 bases). TRBV5-3 is known as an ORF, though its function is uncertain. This CDR3 comprises 16 residues. The CDR3 DNA reads as TGTGCCAGCAGCTTCAAACGGGAGAGGGGGGGAGATACGCAGTATTTT. It is translated as CASSFKRERGGDTQYF.

This clonotype was seen at least ten times. The rearrangement uses TRBV7-2 and TRBJ2-5; D may correspond to TRBD1 or TRBD2 (5 bases each). Trimming removed 1 base from V and 2 bases from J, with 11 bases in between. The germline gives CDR1 SGHTA, CDR2 FQGNSA. This CDR3 comprises 15 residues. CDR3: CASSLVWGPQETQYF. As DNA, the CDR3 is TGTGCCAGCAGCTTAGTTTGGGGACCTCAAGAGACCCAGTACTTC.

In its sample, this clonotype was seen a few times. The J gene is TRBJ1-2, the V gene TRBV5-6, with a tentative D call TRBD1 (6 bases). This CDR3 is built from 13 residues. Per the germline V gene, CDR1 is SGHDT and CDR2 is YYEEEE. V lost 4 bases to trimming and J lost 9 bases, with 16 bases between them. The DNA for the CDR3 is TGTGCCAGCAGCCCAACAGGGTCCGGCCGCTACACCTTC. Translated, it gives CASSPTGSGRYTF.

A few counts support this clonotype. This chain links TRBV27 with TRBJ2-3; D may match TRBD1 or TRBD2 (5 bases each). Germline loops: CDR1 MNHEY, CDR2 SMNVEV (reference sequence). There are 14 residues in the CDR3. The ends were cut back, 2 bases at V and 0 bases at J, with 6 bases in the middle. CDR3 protein: CASSLRDSTDTQYF. DNA of the CDR3: TGTGCCAGCAGTTTACGGGACAGCACAGATACGCAGTATTTT.

This clonotype has at least ten counts. V usage is TRBV7-6 and J usage is TRBJ2-7; 9 bases are shared with TRBD1. Germline CDR1 and CDR2: SGHVS and FNYEAQ. The CDR3 contains 15 residues. With V trimmed by 4 bases and J by 3 bases, 7 bases remained unmatched. This CDR3 reads CASSYTGGSFYEQYF. CDR3 DNA: TGTGCCAGCAGCTATACAGGGGGCTCCTTCTACGAGCAGTACTTC.